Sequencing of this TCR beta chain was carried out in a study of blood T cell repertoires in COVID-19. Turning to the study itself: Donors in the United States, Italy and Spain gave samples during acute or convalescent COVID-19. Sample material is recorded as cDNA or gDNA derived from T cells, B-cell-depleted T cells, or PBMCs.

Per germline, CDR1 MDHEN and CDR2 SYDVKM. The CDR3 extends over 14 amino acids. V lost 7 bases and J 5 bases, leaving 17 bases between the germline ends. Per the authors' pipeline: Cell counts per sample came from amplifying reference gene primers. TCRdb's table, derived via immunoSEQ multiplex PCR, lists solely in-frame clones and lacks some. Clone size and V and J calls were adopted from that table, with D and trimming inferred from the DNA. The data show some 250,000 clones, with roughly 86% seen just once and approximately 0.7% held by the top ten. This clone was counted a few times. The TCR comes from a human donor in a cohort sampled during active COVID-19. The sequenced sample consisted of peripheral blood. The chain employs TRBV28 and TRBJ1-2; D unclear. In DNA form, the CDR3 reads TGTGCCAGCACCTACGGGAGGGTGGGATATGGCTACACCTTC. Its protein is CASTYGRVGYGYTF.